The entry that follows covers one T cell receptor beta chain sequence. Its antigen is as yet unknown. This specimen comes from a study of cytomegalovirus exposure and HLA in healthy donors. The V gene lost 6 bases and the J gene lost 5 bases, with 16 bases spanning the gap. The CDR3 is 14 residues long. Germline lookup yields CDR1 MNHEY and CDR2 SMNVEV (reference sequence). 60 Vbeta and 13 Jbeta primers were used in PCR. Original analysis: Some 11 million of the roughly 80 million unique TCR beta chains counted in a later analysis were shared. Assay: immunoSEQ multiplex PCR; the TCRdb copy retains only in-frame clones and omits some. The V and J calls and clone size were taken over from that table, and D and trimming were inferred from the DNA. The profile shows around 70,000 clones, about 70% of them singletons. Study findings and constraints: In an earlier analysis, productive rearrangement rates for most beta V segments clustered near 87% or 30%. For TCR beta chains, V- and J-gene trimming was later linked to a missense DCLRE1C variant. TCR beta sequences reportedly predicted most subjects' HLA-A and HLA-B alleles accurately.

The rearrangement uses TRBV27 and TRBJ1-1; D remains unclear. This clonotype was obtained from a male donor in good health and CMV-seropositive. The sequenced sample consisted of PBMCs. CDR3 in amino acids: CASRLGRLSTEAFF. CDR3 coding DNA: TGTGCCAGCAGACTAGGGCGGTTGAGTACTGAAGCTTTCTTT.